The TCR beta chain under discussion was sequenced for a study of vaccination effects on CD4 cells after COVID-19. Notes on the study in general: There was marked clonal contraction among infection- and vaccine-induced clones late after vaccination.

Generated by immunoSEQ multiplex PCR, the TCRdb table keeps only in-frame clones and is missing some. The sample includes about 33,000 clones, 55% to 75% seen only once; the top ten take 12%. Expansion with viral peptide pools was applied to antigen-specific CD4+ T cells by the ViraFEST assay prior to sequencing. The authors isolated CD4+ T cells after ten to eleven days of culture. Participants completed two doses of the BNT162b2 or mRNA-1273 vaccine. Wells containing over 1.5 million PBMC each were cultured with around 9.1 IU/ml IL-2 and about 10 ug/ml peptides. A half-volume exchange with IL-2 medium occurred on days 3 and 7. On this clone itself: The antigen is undetermined.

CDR1 SGDLS and CDR2 YYNGEE come from the germline V gene. With V trimmed by 7 bases and J by 3 bases, 9 bases remained unmatched. The CDR3 sequence is 15 residues long. The specimen was CD4+ T cells from PBMCs cultured with HCoV-229E spike peptides, collected after COVID-19 vaccination. The chain has TRBV9 and TRBJ1-2, with TRBD1 identical over 10 bases. The sequence was obtained from a human donor who received a COVID-19 vaccine. The CDR3 reads CASAAGGTGDYGYTF. CDR3 coding DNA: TGTGCCAGCGCGGCCGGAGGGACAGGGGACTATGGCTACACCTTC.